This T cell receptor (beta chain) was obtained from a study of naive and memory T cell subsets. CMV status came from CD4+ IFNgamma after overnight CMV lysate stimulation. An equimolar mix of two oligonucleotides served as the beta constant-region primer for TRBC1 and TRBC2. Nested alpha and beta constant-region primers with the SP2 primer drove four PCR rounds on ligated cDNA. TCRdb processed the UMI-ligation and nested PCR reads anew with MiXCR; each CDR3 protein has one entry. Of under 150,000 distinct CDR3 sequences in the sample, approximately 18% are singletons; the top ten hold roughly 0.63%. Study results and limitations: A few larger clonotypes appeared in naive repertoires, especially CD8, possibly memory cells re-expressing CD45RA.

Remarks on this clonotype: Its target is not known.

What was sequenced was naive CD8+ T cells from blood. This sequence originates from a human donor in good health.

The DNA for the CDR3 is TGTGCCAGCAGCCGTGACGGTATCACAGATACGCAGTATTTT. Amino acid sequence: CASSRDGITDTQYF. This chain joins TRBV6-6 and TRBJ2-3; D ambiguous. Looked up from germline, CDR1 is MNHNY and CDR2 is SVGAGI (reference sequence). Between the trimmed V and J ends, which lost 6 bases and 2 bases, there was a span of 12 bases. The CDR3 runs 14 residues.